This T cell receptor (beta chain) was recorded in a study of T cells in Graves' hyperthyroidism and ophthalmopathy. CDR3 length equals 15 residues. The germline V and J ends were trimmed by 6 bases and 1 base, with 15 bases remaining between them. Germline assignment: CDR1 LGHNA and CDR2 YNFKEQ. Researchers took RNA transcripts and amplified the TCR beta CDR3 regions from them. Initially, a first-round RT-PCR of the TCR CDR3 employed the HTBI primer set. TCRdb re-called the multiplex PCR reads with MiXCR, one entry per CDR3 protein. The sample lists around 600,000 distinct CDR3 sequences, more than 15% occurring once.

This clonotype was sampled from a woman in her forties with Graves' ophthalmopathy. The chain is built from TRBV4-2 and TRBJ2-5; D might be TRBD2 (6 bases). The sequencing input was blood. CDR3 DNA: TGTGCCAGCAGTCAGCCGGGGACTCGCCAAGAGACCCAGTACTTC. It codes for CASSQPGTRQETQYF.